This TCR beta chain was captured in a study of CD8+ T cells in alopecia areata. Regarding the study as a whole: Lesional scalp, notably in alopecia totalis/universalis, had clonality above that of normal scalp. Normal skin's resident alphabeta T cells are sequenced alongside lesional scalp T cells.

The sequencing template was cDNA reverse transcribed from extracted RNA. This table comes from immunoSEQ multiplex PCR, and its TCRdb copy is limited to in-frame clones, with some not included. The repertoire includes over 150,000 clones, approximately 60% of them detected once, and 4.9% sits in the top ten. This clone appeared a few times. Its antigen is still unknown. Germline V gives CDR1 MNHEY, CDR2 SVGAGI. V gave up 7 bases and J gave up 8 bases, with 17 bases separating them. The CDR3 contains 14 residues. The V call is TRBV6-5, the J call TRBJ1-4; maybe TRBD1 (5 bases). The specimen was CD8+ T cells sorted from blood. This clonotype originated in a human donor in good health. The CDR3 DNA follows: TGTGCCAGCACCACGGGGGTTGGGGACGAAAAACTGTTTTTT. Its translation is CASTTGVGDEKLFF.